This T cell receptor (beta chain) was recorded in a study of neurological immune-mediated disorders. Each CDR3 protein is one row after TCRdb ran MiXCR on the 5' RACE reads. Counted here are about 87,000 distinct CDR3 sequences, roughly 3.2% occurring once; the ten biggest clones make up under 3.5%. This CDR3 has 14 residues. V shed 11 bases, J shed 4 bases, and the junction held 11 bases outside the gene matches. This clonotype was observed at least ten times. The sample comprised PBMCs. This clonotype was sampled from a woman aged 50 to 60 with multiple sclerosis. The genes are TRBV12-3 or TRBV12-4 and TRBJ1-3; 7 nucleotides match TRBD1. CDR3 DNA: TGTGCCGCCCAGAACAGGGGTTCAGGAAACACCATATATTTT. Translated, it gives CAAQNRGSGNTIYF.